The following is a T cell receptor beta chain sequence with its context. Clones were read by immunoSEQ multiplex PCR, and TCRdb kept only the in-frame ones, dropping some. The profile shows about 250,000 clones, around 83% of them singletons. The length of the CDR3 is 14 residues. Unmatched junction bases numbered 4, after V lost 4 bases and J lost 5 bases. Germline-derived CDR1 and CDR2 are SGHRS and YFSETQ. The data were taken from a study of blood T cell repertoires in COVID-19. The TCR comes from a man at least 80 years old with acute or convalescent COVID-19. The J gene is TRBJ2-1, the V gene TRBV5-1; 9 positions agree with TRBD1. What was sequenced was peripheral blood. The CDR3 protein is CASSGGQGNNEQFF. CDR3 bases: TGCGCCAGCAGCGGGGGACAGGGAAACAATGAGCAGTTCTTC.